This entry features one T cell receptor beta chain sequence. The record originates from a study of blood T cell repertoires in COVID-19. The CDR3 extends over 14 amino acids. V was cut by 5 bases and J by 1 base, with 11 bases left in between. CDR1 is LNHDA, CDR2 SQIVND, per germline (reference sequence). As originally analysed: Amplification with reference gene primers provided the estimates of nucleated cell counts. TCRdb keeps only in-frame clones here, not all; method: immunoSEQ multiplex PCR. The DNA was the basis for D and trimming; V, J and clone size are from that table. This table has about 200,000 clones, roughly 85% appearing once.

The sample consisted of peripheral blood. The receptor was derived from a woman between 65 and 79 years old with COVID-19, enrolled during active disease. This chain connects TRBV19 to TRBJ1-1, with D unresolved. The CDR3 spells CASSPRAANTEAFF. CDR3 DNA sequence: TGTGCCAGTAGTCCTAGAGCCGCGAACACTGAAGCTTTCTTT.